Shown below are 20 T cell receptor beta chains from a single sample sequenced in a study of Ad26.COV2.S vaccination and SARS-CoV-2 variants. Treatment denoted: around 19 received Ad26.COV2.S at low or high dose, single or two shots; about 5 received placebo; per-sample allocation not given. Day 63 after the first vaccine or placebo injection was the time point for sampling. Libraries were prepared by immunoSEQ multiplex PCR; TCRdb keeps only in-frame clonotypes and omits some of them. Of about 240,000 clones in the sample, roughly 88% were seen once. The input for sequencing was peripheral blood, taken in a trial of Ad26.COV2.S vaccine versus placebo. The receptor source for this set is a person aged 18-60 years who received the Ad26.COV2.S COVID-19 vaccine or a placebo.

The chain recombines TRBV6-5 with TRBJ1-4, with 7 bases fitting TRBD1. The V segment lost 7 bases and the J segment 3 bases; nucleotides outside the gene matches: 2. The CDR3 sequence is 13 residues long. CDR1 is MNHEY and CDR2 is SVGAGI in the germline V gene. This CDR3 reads CASTGTANEKLFF. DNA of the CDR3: TGTGCCAGCACTGGGACAGCTAATGAAAAACTGTTTTTT.

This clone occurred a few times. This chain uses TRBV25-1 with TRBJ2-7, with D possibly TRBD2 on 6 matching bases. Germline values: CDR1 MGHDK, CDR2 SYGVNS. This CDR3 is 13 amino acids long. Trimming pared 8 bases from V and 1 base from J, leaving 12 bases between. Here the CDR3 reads CASAHGGSYEQYF. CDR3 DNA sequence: TGTGCCAGCGCCCACGGGGGATCCTACGAGCAGTACTTC.

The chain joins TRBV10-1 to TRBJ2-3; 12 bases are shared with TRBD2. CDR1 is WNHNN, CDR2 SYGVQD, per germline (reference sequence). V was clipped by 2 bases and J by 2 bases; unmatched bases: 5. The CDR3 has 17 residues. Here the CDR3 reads CASSEPGLAGTTDTQYF. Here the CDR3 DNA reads TGCGCCAGCAGTGAGCCAGGACTAGCGGGGACCACAGATACGCAGTATTTT.

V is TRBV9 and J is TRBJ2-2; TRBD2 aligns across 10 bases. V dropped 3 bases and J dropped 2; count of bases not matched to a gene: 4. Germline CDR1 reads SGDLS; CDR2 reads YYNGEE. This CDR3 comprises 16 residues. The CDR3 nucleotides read TGTGCCAGCAGCGCCCAGCGGGAGGGAAACACCGGGGAGCTGTTTTTT. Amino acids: CASSAQREGNTGELFF.

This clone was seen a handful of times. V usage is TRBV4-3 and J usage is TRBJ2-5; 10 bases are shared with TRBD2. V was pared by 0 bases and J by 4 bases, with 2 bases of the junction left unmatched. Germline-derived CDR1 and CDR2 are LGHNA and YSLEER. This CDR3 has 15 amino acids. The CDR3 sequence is CASSQERLAGETQYF. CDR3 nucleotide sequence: TGCGCCAGCAGCCAAGAAAGACTAGCGGGAGAGACCCAGTACTTC.

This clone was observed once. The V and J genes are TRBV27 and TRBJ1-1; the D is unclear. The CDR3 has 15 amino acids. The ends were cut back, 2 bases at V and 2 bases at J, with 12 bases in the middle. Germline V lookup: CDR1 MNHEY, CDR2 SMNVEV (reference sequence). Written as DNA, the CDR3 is TGTGCCAGCAGTTTAAGAGGGATAGGAAACACTGAAGCTTTCTTT. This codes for CASSLRGIGNTEAFF.

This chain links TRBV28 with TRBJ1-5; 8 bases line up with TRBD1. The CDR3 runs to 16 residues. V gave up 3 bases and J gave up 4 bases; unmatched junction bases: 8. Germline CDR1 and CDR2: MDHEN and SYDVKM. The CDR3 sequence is CASSFTRQGPNQPQHF. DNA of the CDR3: TGTGCCAGCAGTTTTACCAGACAGGGGCCTAATCAGCCCCAGCATTTT. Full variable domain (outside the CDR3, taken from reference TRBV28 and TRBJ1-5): DVKVTQSSRYLVKRTGEKVFLECVQDMDHENMFWYRQDPGLGLRLIYFSYDVKMKEKGDIPEGYSVSREKKERFSLILESASTNQTSMYLCASSFTRQGPNQPQHFGDGTRLSIL.

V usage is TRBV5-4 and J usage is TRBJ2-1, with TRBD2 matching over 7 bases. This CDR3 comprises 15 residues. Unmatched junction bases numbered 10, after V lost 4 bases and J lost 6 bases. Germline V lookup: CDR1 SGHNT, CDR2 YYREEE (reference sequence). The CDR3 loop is CASSLPGVAGNEQFF. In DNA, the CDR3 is TGTGCCAGCAGCCTGCCGGGCGTAGCGGGCAATGAGCAGTTCTTC.

This CDR3 is CASSPRQGGTGPQHF. CDR3 sequence (DNA): TGTGCCAGCAGCCCGAGACAGGGTGGGACAGGGCCCCAGCATTTT. The chain is built from TRBV27 and TRBJ1-5, with 8 bases that match TRBD1. The ends lost 6 bases at V and 9 bases at J; junction bases unmatched: 13. This CDR3 region has 15 residues. The V gene's germline CDR1 is MNHEY and CDR2 SMNVEV (reference sequence).

The DNA of the CDR3 is TGTGCCAGCAGCGTAGAGGAGGGAGGTTGGGGGGCATTAGCTGGAAACACCATATATTTT. Its protein is CASSVEEGGWGALAGNTIYF. The chain has TRBV9 and TRBJ1-3; possibly TRBD1 for D (6 bases). Germline V gene sequence: CDR1 SGDLS, CDR2 YYNGEE. Trimming took off 0 bases at V and 2 bases at J, with 24 bases between the two ends. CDR3 length equals 20 residues.

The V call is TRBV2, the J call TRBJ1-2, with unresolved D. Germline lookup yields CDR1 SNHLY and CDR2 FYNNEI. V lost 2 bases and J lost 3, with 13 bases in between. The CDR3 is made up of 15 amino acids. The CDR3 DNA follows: TGTGCCAGCAGTGAAAGGCCCCTTGGCGACTATGGCTACACCTTC. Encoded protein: CASSERPLGDYGYTF.

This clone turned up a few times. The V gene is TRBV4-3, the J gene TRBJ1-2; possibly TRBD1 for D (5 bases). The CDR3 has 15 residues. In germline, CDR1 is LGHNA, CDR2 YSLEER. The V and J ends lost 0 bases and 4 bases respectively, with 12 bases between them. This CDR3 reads CASSQEGRVGYGYTF. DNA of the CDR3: TGCGCCAGCAGCCAAGAGGGCAGGGTTGGCTATGGCTACACCTTC.

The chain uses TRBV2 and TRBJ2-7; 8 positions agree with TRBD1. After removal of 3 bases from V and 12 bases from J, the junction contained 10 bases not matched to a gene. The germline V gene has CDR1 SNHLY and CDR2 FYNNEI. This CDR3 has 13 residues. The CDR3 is CASSEIRPGGGYF. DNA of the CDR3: TGTGCCAGCAGTGAGATCCGGCCAGGGGGCGGGTACTTC.

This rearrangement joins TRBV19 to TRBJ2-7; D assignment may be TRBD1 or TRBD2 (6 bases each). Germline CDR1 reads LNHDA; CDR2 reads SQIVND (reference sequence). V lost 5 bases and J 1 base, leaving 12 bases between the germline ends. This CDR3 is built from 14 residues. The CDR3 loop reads CASSAAGHSYEQYF. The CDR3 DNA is TGTGCCAGTAGTGCCGCGGGACATTCCTACGAGCAGTACTTC.

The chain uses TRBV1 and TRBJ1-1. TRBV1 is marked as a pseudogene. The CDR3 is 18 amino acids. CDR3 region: CTSSQDLADEVMNTEAFF. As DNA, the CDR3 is TGCACCAGCAGCCAAGATCTGGCAGACGAAGTCATGAACACTGAAGCTTTCTTT.

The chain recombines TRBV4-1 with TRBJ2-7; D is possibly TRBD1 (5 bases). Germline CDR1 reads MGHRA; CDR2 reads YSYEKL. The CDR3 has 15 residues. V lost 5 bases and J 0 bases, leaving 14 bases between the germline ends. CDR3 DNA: TGCGCCAGCAGCGCCCGTCAGGACAACTCCTACGAGCAGTACTTC. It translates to CASSARQDNSYEQYF.

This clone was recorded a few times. In DNA form, the CDR3 reads TGTGCCTGGAGTGTAGCCTGGGGGAGAAACACCGGGGAGCTGTTTTTT. This encodes CAWSVAWGRNTGELFF. The rearrangement links TRBV30 to TRBJ2-2; D may be TRBD1 or TRBD2 (5 bases each). V was pared by 0 bases and J by 2 bases, with 13 bases between. Looked up from germline, CDR1 is GTSNPN and CDR2 is SVGIG (reference sequence). The CDR3 runs to 16 residues.

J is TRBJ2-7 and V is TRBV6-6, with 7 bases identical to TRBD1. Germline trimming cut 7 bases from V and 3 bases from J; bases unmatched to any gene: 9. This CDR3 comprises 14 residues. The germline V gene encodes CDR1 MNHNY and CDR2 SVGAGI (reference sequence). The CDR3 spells CASTKQGQFYEQYF. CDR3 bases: TGTGCCAGCACTAAACAGGGGCAGTTCTACGAGCAGTACTTC.

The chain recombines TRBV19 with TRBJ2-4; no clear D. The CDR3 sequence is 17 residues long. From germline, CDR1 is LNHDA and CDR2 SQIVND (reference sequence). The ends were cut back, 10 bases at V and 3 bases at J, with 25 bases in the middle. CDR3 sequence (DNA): TGTGCCACCCTGGACCGCCTAGAACGATGGGGCAAAAACATTCAGTACTTC. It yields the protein CATLDRLERWGKNIQYF.

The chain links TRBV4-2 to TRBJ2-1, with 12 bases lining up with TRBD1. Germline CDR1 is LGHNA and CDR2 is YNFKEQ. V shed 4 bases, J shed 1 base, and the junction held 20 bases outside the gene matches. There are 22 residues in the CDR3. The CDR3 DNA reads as TGTGCCAGCAGCCTATCAGCGGGACAGGGGGCATTAGCGGGAAGGTCCTACAATGAGCAGTTCTTC. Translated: CASSLSAGQGALAGRSYNEQFF.